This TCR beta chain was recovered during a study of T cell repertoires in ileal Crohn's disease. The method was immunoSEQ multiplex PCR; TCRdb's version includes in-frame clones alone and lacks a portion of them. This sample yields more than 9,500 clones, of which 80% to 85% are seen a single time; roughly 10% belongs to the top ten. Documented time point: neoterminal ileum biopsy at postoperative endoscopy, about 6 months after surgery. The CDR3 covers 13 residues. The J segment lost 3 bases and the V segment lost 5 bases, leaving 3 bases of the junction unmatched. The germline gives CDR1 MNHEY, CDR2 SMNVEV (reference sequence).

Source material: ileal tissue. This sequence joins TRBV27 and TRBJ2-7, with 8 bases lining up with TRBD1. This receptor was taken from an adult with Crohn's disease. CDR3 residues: CASSPGGGYEQYF. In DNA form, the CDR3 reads TGTGCCAGCAGTCCAGGGGGCGGCTACGAGCAGTACTTC.